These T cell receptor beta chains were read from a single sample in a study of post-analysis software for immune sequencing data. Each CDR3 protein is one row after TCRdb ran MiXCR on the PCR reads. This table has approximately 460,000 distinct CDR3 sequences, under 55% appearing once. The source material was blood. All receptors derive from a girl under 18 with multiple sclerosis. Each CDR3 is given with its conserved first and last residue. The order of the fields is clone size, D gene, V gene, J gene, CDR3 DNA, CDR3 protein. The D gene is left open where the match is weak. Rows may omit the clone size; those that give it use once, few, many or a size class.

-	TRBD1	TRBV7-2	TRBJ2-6	TGTGCCAGCAGCTTATCGGGACAGGTGGGATCTGGGGCCAACGTCCTGACTTTC	CASSLSGQVGSGANVLTF
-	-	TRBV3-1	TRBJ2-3	TGTGCCAGCAGCCCGATCCATACGCAGTATTTT	CASSPIHTQYF
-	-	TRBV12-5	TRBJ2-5	TGTGCTAGTGCCTACATGAGGGAGACCCAGTACTTC	CASAYMRETQYF
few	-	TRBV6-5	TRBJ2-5	TGTGCCAGCAGTTCTCGGGACATACAAGAGACCCAGTACTTC	CASSSRDIQETQYF
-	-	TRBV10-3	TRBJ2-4	TGTGCCATCAGCCAGAACAAAGATATAGCCAAAAACATTCAGTACTTC	CAISQNKDIAKNIQYF
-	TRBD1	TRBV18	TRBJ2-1	TGTGCCAGCTCACCACGGACAGGGGGTAGTGAGCAGTTCTTC	CASSPRTGGSEQFF
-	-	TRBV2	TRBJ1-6	TGTGCCAGCAGTGTGAGGGGCGATTCACCCCTCCACTTT	CASSVRGDSPLHF
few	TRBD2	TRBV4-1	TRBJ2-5	TGCGCCAGCAGCCCTCTAGCGGGAGGATACGAGACCCAGTACTTC	CASSPLAGGYETQYF
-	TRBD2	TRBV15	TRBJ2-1	TGTGCCACCAGCAGAGGGGATAGCGGGGTGAATGAGCAGTTCTTC	CATSRGDSGVNEQFF
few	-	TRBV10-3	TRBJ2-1	TGTGCCGTCCGGACAGGGAGGGAACCCTACAATGAGCAGTTCTTC	CAVRTGREPYNEQFF
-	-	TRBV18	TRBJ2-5	TGTGCCAGCTCACCACCGGCTCGGGAAGAGACCCAGTACTTC	CASSPPAREETQYF
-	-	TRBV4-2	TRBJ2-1	TGTGCCAGCAGCCGCGGCGACAAGATGGATGAGCAGTTCTTC	CASSRGDKMDEQFF
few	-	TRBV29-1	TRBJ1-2	TGCAGCGTTGAGATCGACTATGGCTACACCTTC	CSVEIDYGYTF
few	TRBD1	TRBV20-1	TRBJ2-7	TGCAGTCCCTTCGCCGGGACAGTTTACGAGCAGTACTTC	CSPFAGTVYEQYF
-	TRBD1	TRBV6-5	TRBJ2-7	TGTGCCAGCAGGCCCGGGACAGAGTCCTACGAGCAGTACTTC	CASRPGTESYEQYF
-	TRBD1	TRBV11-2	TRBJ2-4	TGTGCCAGCAGCTTTTATCTCAGGGGGCAAGGGGAGCAGTACTTC	CASSFYLRGQGEQYF
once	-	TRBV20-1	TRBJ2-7	TGCAGTGCTAGTGGTTACGAGCAGTACTTC	CSASGYEQYF
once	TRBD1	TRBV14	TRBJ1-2	TGTGCCTGCAGCCAAAACAGGGGATCGGATGGCTACACCTTC	CACSQNRGSDGYTF
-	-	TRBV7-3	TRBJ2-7	TGTGCCAGCAGCCCAAATCCCTTTGAGACAGGCCACTACGAGCAGTACTTC	CASSPNPFETGHYEQYF